This TCR beta chain emerged from a study of glioma-infiltrating T cells. Study-wide results and caveats: Gliomas, especially low-grade, showed above-expected tissue-blood divergence; non-neoplastic patients showed below.

In this sample, this clonotype turned up a few times. Its specificity is unknown. V shed 4 bases and J 7 bases; nucleotides not matched to a gene: 4. CDR3 length equals 13 residues. Germline values: CDR1 SGHTA, CDR2 FQGTGA. The iRepertoire nested amplicon-rescue multiplex PCR amplified TCR alpha and beta CDR3s from RNA. TCRdb re-derived calls from the multiplex PCR reads in MiXCR, one entry per CDR3 protein. The table includes fewer than 55,000 distinct CDR3 sequences, around 20% detected once. The V and J genes are TRBV7-3 and TRBJ2-1, with 7 bases lining up with TRBD2. This sequence was found in a human donor with low-grade glioma or glioblastoma, undergoing nonglioma brain surgery, or in good health (not recorded which). Sequences were obtained from glioma tissue, nonneoplastic brain tissue, or PBMCs (not recorded which). The CDR3 is CASSSGGENEQFF. The CDR3 bases are TGTGCCAGCAGCTCTGGGGGGGAAAATGAGCAGTTCTTC.